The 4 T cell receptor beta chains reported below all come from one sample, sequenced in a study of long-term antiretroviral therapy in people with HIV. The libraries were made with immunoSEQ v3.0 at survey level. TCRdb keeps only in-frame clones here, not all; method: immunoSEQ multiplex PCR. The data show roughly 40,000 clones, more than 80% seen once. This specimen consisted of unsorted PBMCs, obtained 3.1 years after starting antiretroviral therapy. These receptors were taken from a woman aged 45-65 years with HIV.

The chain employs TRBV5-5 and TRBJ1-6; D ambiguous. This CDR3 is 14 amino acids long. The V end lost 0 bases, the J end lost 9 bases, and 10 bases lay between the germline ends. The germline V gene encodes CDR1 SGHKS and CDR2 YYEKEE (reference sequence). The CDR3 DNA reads TGTGCCAGCAGCTTGGGGGTTTTTGGTTCACCCCTCCACTTT. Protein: CASSLGVFGSPLHF.

The CDR3 nucleotides are TGTGCCAGCAGCCCCCAAGGACCCGGGGAGCTGTTTTTT. It is translated as CASSPQGPGELFF. V and J are TRBV7-9 and TRBJ2-2; D is ambiguous. The CDR3 spans 13 residues. Trimming left V 5 bases short and J 6 bases short, with 10 bases between. The V gene's germline CDR1 is SEHNR and CDR2 FQNEAQ (reference sequence).

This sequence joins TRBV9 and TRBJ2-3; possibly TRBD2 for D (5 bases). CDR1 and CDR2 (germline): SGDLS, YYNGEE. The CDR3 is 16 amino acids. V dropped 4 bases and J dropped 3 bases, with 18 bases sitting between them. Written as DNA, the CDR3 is TGTGCCAGCAGCCCCGGAGGAGCGCTGGCGACAGATACGCAGTATTTT. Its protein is CASSPGGALATDTQYF.

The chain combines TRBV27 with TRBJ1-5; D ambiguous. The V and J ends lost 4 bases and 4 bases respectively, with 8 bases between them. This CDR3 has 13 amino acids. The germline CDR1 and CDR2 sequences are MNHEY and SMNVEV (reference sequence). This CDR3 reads CASSSYGNQPQHF. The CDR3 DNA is TGTGCCAGCAGTTCGTACGGGAATCAGCCCCAGCATTTT.